In its sample, the clone carrying this T cell receptor (beta chain) was seen once. Sequence at one end of the junction differs from germline and may be a read error. This sample is drawn from a study of blood T cell repertoires in COVID-19. Background on the study: Acute-phase and convalescent COVID-19 samples originated in the United States, Italy and Spain. T cells, B-cell-depleted T cells, or PBMCs provided the cDNA or gDNA that served as material.

The germline V gene encodes CDR1 SGHTA and CDR2 FQGNSA. The CDR3 runs 14 residues. In the study's own analysis: Cell counts per sample came from amplifying reference gene primers. Here immunoSEQ multiplex PCR was the method, and the copy in TCRdb shows in-frame clones only, minus some. That table is the source of V, J and clone size, and D and trimming were worked out from the DNA. The table has a few hundred thousand clones, more than 70% seen once; the top ten hold 1.2%. The material sequenced was peripheral blood. This receptor was identified in a man in his forties or fifties with acute or convalescent COVID-19. V and J are TRBV7-2 and TRBJ2-7; 7 bases fit TRBD1. The CDR3 bases are TGTGTCAGCAGCGGCCGGGACAGCTCCTACGAGCAGTACTTC. Encoded protein: CVSSGRDSSYEQYF.